The rows below give T cell receptor beta chains drawn from one sample of a study of human T cells and chemical hapten exposure. TCRdb used MiXCR to reprocess the RACE reads, holding one entry per CDR3 protein. The table lists 190,000 or so distinct CDR3 sequences, about 22% of them singletons. This material consisted of whole blood, taken in connection with sensitization to the hapten diphenylcyclopropenone (DPC). Every receptor here comes from a woman aged 40 to 50 with alopecia areata. Some clones in this sample may be carry-over from other donors' samples. Both conserved end residues are part of each CDR3. D genes are given only for firm matches. Clone size, where shown, is once, few, many, or a class for clones that have expanded.

>TRBJ2-2|TRBV6-2/TRBV6-3|-|-
CASSYLRGNTGELFF
TGTGCCAGCAGTTACTTGAGAGGGAACACCGGGGAGCTGTTTTTT
>TRBJ2-1|TRBV6-2/TRBV6-3|TRBD1|-
CASRLQGASYNEQFF
TGTGCCAGCAGATTACAGGGGGCATCCTACAATGAGCAGTTCTTC
>TRBJ2-1|TRBV20-1|TRBD2|few
CSARPRTSVMGEQFF
TGCAGTGCCCGCCCCCGGACTAGCGTAATGGGTGAGCAGTTCTTC
>TRBJ2-2|TRBV29-1|-|many
CSVAAVVTGELFF
TGCAGCGTCGCGGCGGTTGTCACCGGGGAGCTGTTTTTT
>TRBJ2-7|TRBV20-1|-|-
CSAFSPSREQYF
TGCAGTGCTTTTAGCCCCTCGCGGGAGCAGTACTTC
>TRBJ1-5|TRBV20-1|-|-
CSAPRGGYNQPQHF
TGCAGTGCGCCCCGCGGCGGTTACAATCAGCCCCAGCATTTT
>TRBJ2-2|TRBV2|TRBD1|few
CASSEGTGGTGELFF
TGTGCCAGCAGTGAAGGGACAGGGGGAACCGGGGAGCTGTTTTTT
>TRBJ1-5|TRBV7-2|TRBD1|-
CASSSVTGMNQPQHF
TGTGCCAGCAGCTCAGTGACAGGGATGAATCAGCCCCAGCATTTT
>TRBJ2-7|TRBV12-3/TRBV12-4|TRBD2|-
CASRRTSGSTLKYEQYF
TGTGCCAGCAGAAGGACTAGCGGGAGCACGTTAAAGTACGAGCAGTACTTC
>TRBJ2-1|TRBV11-2|-|-
CASIGGLAGYNEQFF
TGTGCCAGCATCGGGGGGCTAGCCGGTTACAATGAGCAGTTCTTC
>TRBJ1-1|TRBV12-3/TRBV12-4|TRBD1|few
CASSSGTVNTEAFF
TGTGCCAGCAGCAGCGGGACAGTGAACACTGAAGCTTTCTTT
>TRBJ2-7|TRBV6-5|-|few
CASSYSSRFMSSEQYF
TGTGCCAGCAGTTACTCGAGTCGGTTTATGTCCTCCGAGCAGTACTTC
>TRBJ1-5|TRBV20-1|TRBD1|many
CSAGQPSNQPQHF
TGCAGTGCGGGACAGCCTAGCAATCAGCCCCAGCATTTT
>TRBJ2-1|TRBV10-3|-|-
CAIRRSGTGAYNEQFF
TGTGCCATCAGAAGATCCGGGACTGGTGCCTACAATGAGCAGTTCTTC
>TRBJ2-1|TRBV6-5|TRBD1|-
CASSTYRGPGDNQQFF
TGTGCCAGCAGCACATACAGGGGGCCAGGTGACAATCAGCAGTTCTTC